One and the same sample provided the 15 T cell receptor beta chains below, sequenced in a study of vaccination effects on CD4 cells after COVID-19. Antigen specificity for these receptors is unknown. Sequencing followed a ViraFEST assay step that expanded antigen-specific CD4+ T cells with viral peptide pools. Isolating CD4+ T cells followed approximately ten days of culture. Either the mRNA-1273 or the BNT162b2 vaccine was given to participants as two doses. TCRdb's copy holds only in-frame clones and misses some; the assay was immunoSEQ multiplex PCR. The data show roughly 24,000 clones, 60% to 80% seen once. The material was CD4+ T cells from PBMCs cultured with SARS-CoV-2 spike peptides, obtained after COVID-19 vaccination. The receptor source for this set is a human donor who received a COVID-19 vaccine. Some clones in this sample may be carry-over from other donors' samples.

By sample share, this clone is medium-sized (0.01 to 0.1%). V and J are TRBV10-1 and TRBJ2-3; D gene uncertain. Germline V gene sequence: CDR1 WNHNN, CDR2 SYGVQD (reference sequence). The V gene lost 0 bases and the J gene lost 5 bases, with 3 bases spanning the gap. The CDR3 consists of 12 residues. The CDR3 region is CASSESGDTQYF. CDR3 coding DNA: TGCGCCAGCAGTGAGTCCGGAGATACGCAGTATTTT.

This sequence joins TRBV7-9 and TRBJ2-5; D is ambiguous. Germline V CDR1 and CDR2: SEHNR, FQNEAQ (reference sequence). CDR3 size: 12 residues. Trimming took 5 bases from V and 5 from J, leaving 9 bases between them. The CDR3 DNA reads as TGTGCCAGCAGCCTCCTGAGGGAGACCCAGTACTTC. Amino acid sequence: CASSLLRETQYF.

This sequence joins TRBV7-2 and TRBJ1-2; TRBD1 might be the D (5 bases). Looked up from germline, CDR1 is SGHTA and CDR2 is FQGNSA. V was shortened by 3 bases and J by 0 bases, with 11 bases between the two germline ends. The CDR3 loop spans 15 amino acids. The CDR3 loop is CASSLRGGANYGYTF. The CDR3 nucleotides read TGTGCCAGCAGCTTGAGGGGAGGCGCTAACTATGGCTACACCTTC.

The chain carries TRBV20-1 and TRBJ2-7; D not resolved. The CDR3 totals 11 residues. V was pared by 4 bases and J by 0 bases, with 4 bases between. From germline, CDR1 is DFQATT and CDR2 SNEGSKA (reference sequence). CDR3 residues: CSAKNSYEQYV. The CDR3, as DNA: TGCAGTGCTAAAAACTCCTACGAGCAGTACGTC.

The chain combines TRBV19 with TRBJ2-3; the D gene is possibly TRBD2 (7 bases). The CDR3 covers 18 residues. V was cut by 3 bases and J by 2 bases, with 21 bases left in between. Germline CDR1 is LNHDA and CDR2 is SQIVND (reference sequence). The CDR3 loop reads CASSIQGSGAKATDTQYF. The CDR3, as DNA: TGTGCCAGTAGTATTCAGGGGAGCGGGGCCAAAGCCACAGATACGCAGTATTTT.

The V gene is TRBV3-1 (or the pseudogene TRBV3-2), the J gene TRBJ2-6; D might be TRBD2 (5 bases). The ends were cut back, 0 bases at V and 7 bases at J, with 10 bases in the middle. Per the germline V gene, CDR1 is LGHDT and CDR2 is YNNKEL (reference sequence). This CDR3 is built from 15 residues. The CDR3 nucleotides read TGTGCCAGCAGCCAAGATCTAGCACATGCCAACGTCCTGACTTTC. Translated, it gives CASSQDLAHANVLTF.

This CDR3 reads CASSLAIATDTQYF. The CDR3 DNA is TGTGCCAGCAGCTTAGCGATCGCTACAGATACGCAGTATTTT. The chain uses TRBV7-2 and TRBJ2-3, with unresolved D. Between the trimmed V and J ends, which lost 0 bases and 3 bases, there was a span of 7 bases. The CDR3 consists of 14 residues. Germline values: CDR1 SGHTA, CDR2 FQGNSA.

The chain is built from TRBV19 and TRBJ2-2; D is uncertain. CDR3 length equals 14 residues. Germline V gene data show CDR1 as LNHDA and CDR2 as SQIVND (reference sequence). V was trimmed by 3 bases and J by 4 bases, leaving 9 bases between them. CDR3 coding DNA: TGTGCCAGTAGTATTAACTCCATCACCGGGGAGCTGTTTTTT. Its translation: CASSINSITGELFF.

The CDR3 nucleotides read TGTGCCTGGAGTGTCGGGGGGGGAAGGTTCACCGGGGAGCTGTTTTTT. The encoded protein is CAWSVGGGRFTGELFF. This sequence joins TRBV30 and TRBJ2-2; 8 nucleotides match TRBD2. There are 16 residues in the CDR3. Germline V gives CDR1 GTSNPN, CDR2 SVGIG (reference sequence). The ends lost 0 bases at V and 4 bases at J; junction bases unmatched: 7.

The chain carries TRBV18 and TRBJ2-7; 11 bases agree with TRBD2. There are 15 residues in the CDR3. Unmatched junction bases numbered 9, after V lost 5 bases and J lost 6 bases. CDR1 and CDR2 from the germline V gene are KGHSH and LQKENI. In DNA form, the CDR3 reads TGTGCCAGCTCATCTAGCGGGGGGCCCCTCATCGAGCAGTACGTC. As protein: CASSSSGGPLIEQYV.

This chain connects TRBV7-2 to TRBJ1-3, with a tentative D call TRBD1 (5 bases). The V and J ends lost 6 bases and 4 bases respectively, with 16 bases between them. Germline V lookup: CDR1 SGHTA, CDR2 FQGNSA. CDR3 length: 15 residues. In DNA form, the CDR3 reads TGTGCCAGCAGTCGTACGGGGGAGACGGGAAACACCATATATTTT. Translation: CASSRTGETGNTIYF.

The chain has TRBV24-1 and TRBJ2-1, with TRBD2 identical over 14 bases. Trimming at V came to 5 bases and at J to 10 bases, leaving 12 bases not matched to a gene. Germline V lookup: CDR1 KGHDR, CDR2 SFDVKD. This CDR3 has 17 amino acids. The CDR3 reads CATSGPQGLAGVHEQFF. The DNA of the CDR3 is TGTGCCACCAGTGGTCCTCAGGGACTAGCGGGGGTACACGAGCAGTTCTTC.

The genes are TRBV28 and TRBJ1-2, with D maybe TRBD1 (6 bases). The CDR3 is 16 residues long. V shed 4 bases and J shed 0 bases, with 15 bases lying between them. Germline CDR1 MDHEN, CDR2 SYDVKM. This CDR3 is CASSYARGGTNYGYTF. CDR3 nucleotide sequence: TGTGCCAGCAGTTATGCCAGAGGGGGTACTAACTATGGCTACACCTTC.

The chain employs TRBV5-1 and TRBJ2-5; 9 bases match TRBD1. The CDR3 is 15 amino acids. CDR1 SGHRS and CDR2 YFSETQ come from the germline V gene. Losses at the gene ends were 4 bases for V and 3 bases for J; bases not matched to a gene: 7. The CDR3 sequence is CASSGTGKGKETQYF. For the CDR3, the DNA is TGCGCCAGCAGCGGGACAGGGAAGGGCAAAGAGACCCAGTACTTC.

J is TRBJ2-3 and V is TRBV30, with TRBD1 matching over 9 bases. Germline CDR1 is GTSNPN and CDR2 is SVGIG (reference sequence). The CDR3 totals 15 residues. J was trimmed by 3 bases and V by 4 bases; bases with no gene match: 8. CDR3 nucleotide sequence: TGTGCCTGGACTCAGGGGACAGGGATGACAGATACGCAGTATTTT. Its protein product is CAWTQGTGMTDTQYF.